The rows below give T cell receptor beta chains drawn from one sample of a study of CD8 T cells in Susac syndrome. Via MiXCR, TCRdb re-called the immunoSEQ multiplex PCR reads, giving one row per CDR3 protein. The profile shows around 81,000 distinct CDR3 sequences, around 94% of them singletons. Sequencing was performed on CD8+ T cells from PBMCs. The receptors derive from a human donor with Susac syndrome. CDR3s include the opening cysteine and the closing phenylalanine or tryptophan. The D gene is left open where the match is weak. Not all rows give a size; the values are once, few, many and, for expanded clones, a class.

d_gene: TRBD1
abundance: once
v_gene: TRBV6-2/TRBV6-3
j_gene: TRBJ2-1
CDR3nt: TGTGCCAGCAGTTACACTGACAGGGATGAGCAGTTCTTC
CDR3aa: CASSYTDRDEQFF

d_gene: -
abundance: -
v_gene: TRBV24-1
j_gene: TRBJ2-2
CDR3nt: TGTGCCACCAGTAACGACAATTCGGCGGAGCTGTTTTTT
CDR3aa: CATSNDNSAELFF

d_gene: -
abundance: -
v_gene: TRBV7-9
j_gene: TRBJ2-6
CDR3nt: TGTGCCAGCAGCTTAGTCCGTTCTGGGGCCAACGTCCTGACTTTC
CDR3aa: CASSLVRSGANVLTF

d_gene: TRBD2
abundance: few
v_gene: TRBV6-5
j_gene: TRBJ2-1
CDR3nt: TGTGCCAGCAGTTACTCAGATAGCGGGTTCTCCTACAATGAGCAGTTCTTC
CDR3aa: CASSYSDSGFSYNEQFF

d_gene: -
abundance: -
v_gene: TRBV4-3
j_gene: TRBJ1-4
CDR3nt: TGCGCCAGCAGCCAAGATGAAGGGGAAAATGAAAAACTGTTTTTT
CDR3aa: CASSQDEGENEKLFF

d_gene: TRBD1
abundance: once
v_gene: TRBV13
j_gene: TRBJ2-2
CDR3nt: TGTGCCAGCACCAACCCCCGGGACAGGAACACCGGGGAGCTGTTTTTT
CDR3aa: CASTNPRDRNTGELFF

d_gene: -
abundance: once
v_gene: TRBV20-1
j_gene: TRBJ1-5
CDR3nt: TGCAGTGCTAGAAGGGGGGAAACTCAGCCCCAGCATTTT
CDR3aa: CSARRGETQPQHF

d_gene: TRBD2
abundance: -
v_gene: TRBV27
j_gene: TRBJ2-2
CDR3nt: TGTGCCAGCAGTTTAGAAACAGCGGGGGGCCTCCCCGGGGAGCTGTTTTTT
CDR3aa: CASSLETAGGLPGELFF

d_gene: -
abundance: -
v_gene: TRBV5-4
j_gene: TRBJ2-3
CDR3nt: TGTGCCAGCAACCTTTGGGAGGCCGATAGCACAGATACGCAGTATTTT
CDR3aa: CASNLWEADSTDTQYF

d_gene: -
abundance: -
v_gene: TRBV4-2
j_gene: TRBJ2-3
CDR3nt: TGTGCCAGCAGCCAGAACGGGGAGAGTCGAGATACGCAGTATTTT
CDR3aa: CASSQNGESRDTQYF

d_gene: TRBD1
abundance: -
v_gene: TRBV12-3/TRBV12-4
j_gene: TRBJ1-5
CDR3nt: TGTGCCAGCAGTTTAAGACAGGGCTGGGGCCAGCCCCAGCATTTT
CDR3aa: CASSLRQGWGQPQHF

d_gene: -
abundance: once
v_gene: TRBV15
j_gene: TRBJ1-5
CDR3nt: TGTGCCACCAGCAGAGATCGGAGTGGTCAGCCCCAGCATTTT
CDR3aa: CATSRDRSGQPQHF

d_gene: -
abundance: -
v_gene: TRBV7-2
j_gene: TRBJ1-2
CDR3nt: TGTGCCAGCAGCTTAGTGGGGGGCGCTATCGGCTACACCTTC
CDR3aa: CASSLVGGAIGYTF

d_gene: -
abundance: -
v_gene: TRBV6-2/TRBV6-3
j_gene: TRBJ2-6
CDR3nt: TGTGCCAGCAGCTTCGACAGGTCTGGGGCCAACGTCCTGACTTTC
CDR3aa: CASSFDRSGANVLTF

d_gene: -
abundance: -
v_gene: TRBV30
j_gene: TRBJ2-1
CDR3nt: TGTGCCTGGAGTGAAGCGGCGGGGTGGAATGAGCAGTTCTTC
CDR3aa: CAWSEAAGWNEQFF

d_gene: -
abundance: -
v_gene: TRBV21-1
j_gene: TRBJ2-3
CDR3nt: TGTGCCAGGGGGGAAGAGCGGGAGAGACCAGATACGCAGTATTTT
CDR3aa: CARGEERERPDTQYF

d_gene: -
abundance: -
v_gene: TRBV4-2
j_gene: TRBJ1-5
CDR3nt: TGTGCCAGCAGTCGGGGCAATCAGCCCCAGCATTTT
CDR3aa: CASSRGNQPQHF

d_gene: TRBD2
abundance: -
v_gene: TRBV13
j_gene: TRBJ2-7
CDR3nt: TGTGCCAGCAGCTCGACTAGCGGTTCTCTCGGGGCGCAGTACTTC
CDR3aa: CASSSTSGSLGAQYF

d_gene: TRBD2
abundance: -
v_gene: TRBV29-1
j_gene: TRBJ2-2
CDR3nt: TGCAGCACTAAACTAGCGGGAGGTACCGGGGAGCTGTTTTTT
CDR3aa: CSTKLAGGTGELFF

d_gene: TRBD1
abundance: -
v_gene: TRBV29-1
j_gene: TRBJ2-2
CDR3nt: TGCAGCCCCGGGACAGGCACCGGGGAGCTGTTTTTT
CDR3aa: CSPGTGTGELFF

d_gene: -
abundance: -
v_gene: TRBV19
j_gene: TRBJ1-2
CDR3nt: TGTGCCACCCTGGACAGCTACTTATCTGGCTACACCTTC
CDR3aa: CATLDSYLSGYTF

d_gene: -
abundance: -
v_gene: TRBV7-9
j_gene: TRBJ2-1
CDR3nt: TGTGCCAGCAGCCAATTCGACAGAAACAATGAGCAGTTCTTC
CDR3aa: CASSQFDRNNEQFF

d_gene: TRBD2
abundance: -
v_gene: TRBV3-1
j_gene: TRBJ2-5
CDR3nt: TGTGCCAGCAGCGAGGAGCGGGAGGGCTTTTCTTTGTACCAAGAGACCCAGTACTTC
CDR3aa: CASSEEREGFSLYQETQYF

d_gene: TRBD2
abundance: -
v_gene: TRBV9
j_gene: TRBJ2-3
CDR3nt: TGTGCCAGCAGCGTGGGGACTAGCGGCACAGATACGCAGTATTTT
CDR3aa: CASSVGTSGTDTQYF

d_gene: -
abundance: -
v_gene: TRBV30
j_gene: TRBJ2-3
CDR3nt: TGTGCCTGGAGTGTACTGGGGGGCCTCACAGATACGCAGTATTTT
CDR3aa: CAWSVLGGLTDTQYF

d_gene: -
abundance: -
v_gene: TRBV24-1
j_gene: TRBJ1-2
CDR3nt: TGTGCCACCAGTGATCCGGGCCGTAACTATGGCTACACCTTC
CDR3aa: CATSDPGRNYGYTF

d_gene: TRBD1
abundance: -
v_gene: TRBV29-1
j_gene: TRBJ2-7
CDR3nt: TGCAGCGTCGCCGGGACAGCCTACGAGCAGTACTTC
CDR3aa: CSVAGTAYEQYF

d_gene: TRBD1
abundance: -
v_gene: TRBV12-3/TRBV12-4
j_gene: TRBJ2-1
CDR3nt: TGTGCCAGCACTATATCGGGACAGGCCACGAATGAGCAGTTCTTC
CDR3aa: CASTISGQATNEQFF

d_gene: -
abundance: -
v_gene: TRBV12-3/TRBV12-4
j_gene: TRBJ2-5
CDR3nt: TGTGCCAGCAGTTTGTCTGGGTCGGGAAAAGAGACCCAGTACTTC
CDR3aa: CASSLSGSGKETQYF

d_gene: -
abundance: -
v_gene: TRBV27
j_gene: TRBJ1-4
CDR3nt: TGTGCCAGCGGGAGAGGCTCGGCTAATGAAAAACTGTTTTTT
CDR3aa: CASGRGSANEKLFF

d_gene: -
abundance: -
v_gene: TRBV7-2
j_gene: TRBJ1-5
CDR3nt: TGTGCCAGCAGCTTAGTTGGAGGTAGCAATCAGCCCCAGCATTTT
CDR3aa: CASSLVGGSNQPQHF

d_gene: -
abundance: -
v_gene: TRBV6-2/TRBV6-3
j_gene: TRBJ2-1
CDR3nt: TGTGCCAGCACTGACCGGGTTTTCGGATCGGATGAGCAGTTCTTC
CDR3aa: CASTDRVFGSDEQFF

d_gene: TRBD2
abundance: -
v_gene: TRBV28
j_gene: TRBJ2-7
CDR3nt: TGTGCCAGCAGTCTCCCTACTAGCGGCTACGAGCAGTACTTC
CDR3aa: CASSLPTSGYEQYF